The 14 T cell receptor beta chains presented below share a single source sample, sequenced in a study of control samples from healthy donors and cancer patients. Profiled with immunoSEQ multiplex PCR; TCRdb holds only in-frame clones, not every one. The table shows over 80,000 clones, with 79% occurring only once. Sequencing used blood. The origin of the receptors is a woman aged 30 to 39 in good health.

This chain links TRBV5-5 with TRBJ2-1, with 15 bases that match TRBD2. V shed 4 bases and J 4 bases; nucleotides not matched to a gene: 9. The CDR3 runs to 18 residues. Looked up from germline, CDR1 is SGHKS and CDR2 is YYEKEE (reference sequence). CDR3 protein: CASSPWTSGGAIYNEQFF. The CDR3, as DNA: TGTGCCAGCAGCCCGTGGACTAGCGGGGGGGCCATTTACAATGAGCAGTTCTTC.

This chain connects TRBV4-2 to TRBJ2-7; D is perhaps TRBD2 (6 bases). Germline CDR1 is LGHNA and CDR2 is YNFKEQ. The CDR3 extends over 16 amino acids. V was pared by 0 bases and J by 0 bases, with 12 bases between. CDR3 sequence (DNA): TGTGCCAGCAGCCAAGAGGCGGGGTCCACCTCCTACGAGCAGTACTTC. This sequence encodes CASSQEAGSTSYEQYF.

This chain connects TRBV27 to TRBJ1-5; tentatively, D is TRBD1 (5 bases). Germline CDR1 is MNHEY and CDR2 is SMNVEV (reference sequence). This CDR3 has 18 amino acids. V lost 1 base and J 7 bases, leaving 23 bases between the germline ends. CDR3 in DNA: TGTGCCAGCAGTTTATTCTTGCATCCCGGAGGACAACTACAGCCCCAGCATTTT. This encodes CASSLFLHPGGQLQPQHF.

CDR3 nucleotides: TGCGCCAGCAGCCAATGGACAGGCAACTATGGCTACACCTTC. It codes for CASSQWTGNYGYTF. The chain joins TRBV4-3 to TRBJ1-2, with 7 bases that match TRBD1. With 2 bases clipped from V and 2 bases from J, the junction kept 2 bases outside the gene matches. CDR1 is LGHNA and CDR2 is YSLEER in the germline V gene. The CDR3 is 14 residues long.

The chain combines TRBV3-1 (or the pseudogene TRBV3-2) with TRBJ2-2, with a possible D match to TRBD1 (7 bases). This CDR3 is 12 amino acids long. The germline V and J ends were trimmed by 7 bases and 6 bases, with 9 bases remaining between them. Germline CDR1 is LGHDT and CDR2 is YNNKEL (reference sequence). The CDR3 nucleotides are TGTGCCAGCACCAGGGGGGCCGGGGAGCTGTTTTTT. It translates to CASTRGAGELFF.

The chain couples TRBV11-1 to TRBJ1-1, with 8 bases aligning to TRBD1. Germline trimming cut 6 bases from V and 5 bases from J; bases unmatched to any gene: 8. There are 14 residues in the CDR3. Germline V lookup: CDR1 SGHAT, CDR2 FQDESV (reference sequence). The CDR3 here is CASRPGGAGTEAFF. CDR3 sequence (DNA): TGTGCCAGCAGGCCAGGGGGCGCGGGGACTGAAGCTTTCTTT.

The chain combines TRBV6-1 with TRBJ2-7; D uncertain. Per germline, CDR1 MNHNS and CDR2 SASEGT. The CDR3 consists of 16 residues. Deletions cut 2 bases from V and 4 bases from J, with 18 bases between. CDR3: CASSEYPAGLGYEQYF. The CDR3 DNA reads as TGTGCCAGCAGTGAATACCCCGCCGGCCTAGGGTACGAGCAGTACTTC.

The chain has TRBV4-3 and TRBJ2-2, with TRBD1 as a possible D gene (6 bases). The ends were cut back, 1 base at V and 5 bases at J, with 14 bases in the middle. In germline, CDR1 is LGHNA, CDR2 YSLEER. The CDR3 extends over 16 amino acids. The CDR3 reads CASSQGTVSRTGELFF. CDR3 nucleotide sequence: TGCGCCAGCAGCCAAGGGACAGTATCAAGGACCGGGGAGCTGTTTTTT.

The chain carries TRBV13 and TRBJ2-2, with D possibly being TRBD2 (6 bases). With 5 bases removed from V and 1 base from J, the gap between germline ends came to 14 bases. The CDR3 covers 16 residues. Germline CDR1 is PRHDT and CDR2 is FYEKMQ (reference sequence). The CDR3 sequence: CASSRGARGNTGELFF. The CDR3 nucleotides are TGTGCCAGCAGCCGAGGGGCGCGGGGGAACACCGGGGAGCTGTTTTTT. Full variable domain (rest looked up from reference TRBV13 and TRBJ2-2): AAGVIQSPRHLIKEKRETATLKCYPIPRHDTVYWYQQGPGQDPQFLISFYEKMQSDKGSIPDRFSAQQFSDYHSELNMSSLELGDSALYFCASSRGARGNTGELFFGEGSRLTVL.

This clone appeared a few times. For the CDR3, the DNA is TGTGCCAGCAGTGAAAGGGGGACCGGGGAGCTGTTTTTT. Translation: CASSERGTGELFF. The gene calls are TRBV2 and TRBJ2-2; TRBD1 is a possible D gene (6 bases). This CDR3 is built from 13 residues. Trimming pared 2 bases from V and 5 bases from J, leaving 6 bases between. Germline V gene lookup returns CDR1 SNHLY and CDR2 FYNNEI.

J is TRBJ2-3 and V is TRBV10-1; tentative D call: TRBD2 (5 bases). V lost 6 bases, J lost 4 bases, and 11 bases lay in between. The CDR3 loop spans 13 amino acids. Per germline, CDR1 WNHNN and CDR2 SYGVQD (reference sequence). The CDR3, as DNA: TGCGCCAGCAGCATAGGGAGCGCAGATACGCAGTATTTT. Protein sequence: CASSIGSADTQYF.

V gene TRBV9 combines with J gene TRBJ1-2, with D unclear. The ends were cut back, 1 base at V and 5 bases at J, with 12 bases in the middle. From germline, CDR1 is SGDLS and CDR2 YYNGEE. The length of the CDR3 is 14 residues. Here the CDR3 reads CASSVSGSVYGYTF. The CDR3 DNA reads TGTGCCAGCAGCGTATCCGGATCCGTTTATGGCTACACCTTC.

V gene TRBV9 combines with J gene TRBJ2-1; D possibly corresponds to TRBD1 (7 bases). Trimming cost V 0 bases and J 3 bases, with 13 bases left between them. The V gene's germline CDR1 is SGDLS and CDR2 YYNGEE. This CDR3 comprises 16 residues. The CDR3 nucleotides read TGTGCCAGCAGCGTAGTAGCGGCAGGGGGCTACAATGAGCAGTTCTTC. This codes for CASSVVAAGGYNEQFF.

This clone was seen once. The genes are TRBV6-5 and TRBJ1-3; D uncertain. CDR3 length: 13 amino acids. Germline loops: CDR1 MNHEY, CDR2 SVGAGI. V was pared by 4 bases and J by 2 bases, with 6 bases between. The CDR3 region has the DNA TGTGCCAGCAGTTTTACCCCTGGAAACACCATATATTTT. The encoded protein is CASSFTPGNTIYF.